The present T cell receptor beta chain was sequenced within a study of shared clonotypes between healthy human individuals. Naive-designated CD8 cells lacked CD45RO, were positively enriched for CCR7, and omitted terminally differentiated effector memory CD45RA+ cells. TCRdb keeps only in-frame clones here, not all; method: immunoSEQ multiplex PCR. Altogether about 2 million clones are present, roughly 94% being singletons, with the ten largest covering around 1.1%. The junction had 7 bases not matched to a gene; V was cut back by 2 bases and J by 15 bases. CDR1 MNHEY and CDR2 SVGAGI come from the germline V gene. This CDR3 has 12 amino acids.

The clonotype originates from a man between 18 and 35 years old in good health. The chain is built from TRBV6-5 and TRBJ2-1; 7 bases agree with TRBD1. The sample comprised naive CD8+ T cells sorted from blood. The CDR3 DNA sequence: TGTGCCAGCAGTTACGGTGGGACAGACCCGTTCTTC. Protein: CASSYGGTDPFF.